This T cell receptor beta chain was found in a study of blood T cell repertoires in COVID-19. About the research overall: Samples came from the United States, Italy and Spain, spanning acute and convalescent COVID-19. The analysed material was cDNA or gDNA that came from T cells, B-cell-depleted T cells, or PBMCs.

Germline V gives CDR1 SGHVS, CDR2 FNYEAQ. Deletions cut 5 bases from V and 2 bases from J, with 13 bases between. This CDR3 comprises 14 residues. Study processing details: The authors estimated nucleated cell counts from reference gene primer amplification. The data were produced by immunoSEQ multiplex PCR, yet TCRdb's version contains in-frame clones alone and is incomplete. V, J and clone size were drawn from that table, and D and trimming were deduced from the DNA. This sample carries some 170,000 clones, about nine tenths of them seen once, and the ten largest clones take around 4%. The sequence derives from a woman in her sixties who had recovered from COVID-19. The V call is TRBV7-6, the J call TRBJ2-7; possible D gene TRBD1, 6 bases. Sequencing was performed on peripheral blood. The CDR3 loop is CASSRTGNPYEQYF. In DNA, the CDR3 is TGTGCCAGCAGCCGTACAGGGAACCCCTACGAGCAGTACTTC.